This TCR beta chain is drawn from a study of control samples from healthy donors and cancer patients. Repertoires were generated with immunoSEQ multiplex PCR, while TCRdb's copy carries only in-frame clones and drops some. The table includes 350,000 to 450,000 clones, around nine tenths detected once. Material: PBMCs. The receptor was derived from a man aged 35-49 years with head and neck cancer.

CDR3 coding DNA: TGTGCCTGGAAGACACACCCTGAGAACACTGAAGCTTTCTTT. Residues: CAWKTHPENTEAFF. The V call is TRBV30, the J call TRBJ1-1; unclear D gene. CDR3 length: 14 amino acids. Trimming removed 4 bases at V and 1 base at J, with 13 bases between. Per germline, CDR1 GTSNPN and CDR2 SVGIG (reference sequence).